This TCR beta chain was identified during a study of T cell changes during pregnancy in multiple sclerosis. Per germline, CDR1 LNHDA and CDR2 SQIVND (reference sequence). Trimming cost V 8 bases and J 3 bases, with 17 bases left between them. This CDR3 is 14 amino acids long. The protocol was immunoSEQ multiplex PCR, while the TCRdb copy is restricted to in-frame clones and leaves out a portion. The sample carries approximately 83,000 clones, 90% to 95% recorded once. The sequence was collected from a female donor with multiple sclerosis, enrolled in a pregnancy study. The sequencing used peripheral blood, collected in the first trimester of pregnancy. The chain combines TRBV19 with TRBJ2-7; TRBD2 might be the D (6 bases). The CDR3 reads CASSLRDGSYEQYF. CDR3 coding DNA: TGTGCCAGTTCTCTCCGGGACGGGAGCTACGAGCAGTACTTC. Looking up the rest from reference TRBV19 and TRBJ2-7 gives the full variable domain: DGGITQSPKYLFRKEGQNVTLSCEQNLNHDAMYWYRQDPGQGLRLIYYSQIVNDFQKGDIAEGYSVSREKKESFPLTVTSAQKNPTAFYLCASSLRDGSYEQYFGPGTRLTVT.